These T cell receptor beta chains were read from a single sample in a study of blood T cell repertoires in COVID-19. The repertoire was sequenced with immunoSEQ multiplex PCR; TCRdb's copy has only in-frame clones and lacks some. Of 95,000 to 150,000 clones listed, about four fifths were seen once; the top ten hold 16%. The sequencing sample was made of peripheral blood. The receptors stem from a man in his sixties with active or convalescent COVID-19. CDR3s include the opening cysteine and the closing phenylalanine or tryptophan. A D gene is named only where the DNA matches it firmly. Not all rows give a size; the values are once, few, many and, for expanded clones, a class.

v_gene	abundance	d_gene	j_gene	CDR3aa	CDR3nt
TRBV5-1	.	.	TRBJ2-3	CASNGITDTQYF	TGCGCCAGCAACGGGATCACAGATACGCAGTATTTT
TRBV5-1	.	TRBD2	TRBJ2-3	CATRTSGRVVDTQYF	TGCGCCACCCGGACTAGCGGGAGAGTTGTAGATACGCAGTATTTT
TRBV27	.	.	TRBJ2-2	CASSSLSHGHNTGELFF	TGTGCCAGCAGTTCGCTCTCTCATGGGCATAACACCGGGGAGCTGTTTTTT
TRBV13	many	.	TRBJ2-7	CASSYRQGPREQYF	TGTGCCAGCAGCTATCGCCAGGGGCCACGGGAGCAGTACTTC
TRBV28	.	TRBD2	TRBJ2-1	CASSGSGGSYYNEQFF	TGTGCCAGCAGTGGTTCCGGCGGGAGTTACTACAATGAGCAGTTCTTC
TRBV2	.	TRBD2	TRBJ2-1	CASRILAGYTNEQFF	TGTGCCAGCAGGATTCTAGCGGGGTATACGAATGAGCAGTTCTTC
TRBV27	.	TRBD1	TRBJ2-5	CASSSGQVQETQYF	TGTGCCAGCAGTTCGGGACAGGTTCAAGAGACCCAGTACTTC
TRBV7-2	once	.	TRBJ2-7	CASSSYGVEQYF	TGTGCCAGCAGCTCCTACGGTGTAGAGCAGTACTTC
TRBV5-6	.	.	TRBJ2-4	CASSSRRGGKNIQYF	TGTGCCAGCAGCTCCCGGAGGGGAGGCAAAAACATTCAGTACTTC
TRBV15	.	.	TRBJ2-7	CATSRADRSYEQYF	TGTGCCACCAGCAGAGCGGACAGATCCTACGAGCAGTACTTC
TRBV7-9	few	TRBD2	TRBJ2-3	CASSPSGTSPTRYF	TGTGCCAGCAGCCCCTCCGGGACTAGCCCAACTCGGTATTTT
TRBV3-1/TRBV3-2	few	TRBD1	TRBJ1-4	CASSHFTGELFF	TGTGCCAGCAGCCACTTTACAGGGGAACTGTTTTTT
TRBV6-5	many	.	TRBJ2-7	CASSPREGGAYEQYF	TGTGCCAGCAGTCCCCGCGAAGGGGGAGCCTACGAGCAGTACTTC
TRBV7-3	.	TRBD1	TRBJ2-7	CASSPGQGPYEQYF	TGTGCCAGCAGCCCTGGACAGGGCCCCTACGAGCAGTACTTC
TRBV5-8	few	.	TRBJ2-5	CASSLASRLTQYF	TGTGCCAGCAGCTTGGCCTCGCGTTTGACCCAGTACTTC
TRBV28	once	.	TRBJ1-4	CASSLPSFEKLFF	TGTGCCAGCAGTTTACCGTCTTTTGAAAAACTGTTTTTT
TRBV19	few	.	TRBJ1-4	CASSPSRYRATNEKLFF	TGTGCCAGTAGCCCCTCTCGGTACAGGGCAACTAATGAAAAACTGTTTTTT
TRBV5-4	.	.	TRBJ2-1	CASSLGGSLTGEQFF	TGTGCCAGCAGCTTGGGGGGCAGTCTCACGGGTGAGCAGTTCTTC
TRBV4-2	.	.	TRBJ1-2	CASSHPTEDYGYTF	TGTGCCAGCAGCCACCCGACAGAGGACTATGGCTACACCTTC
TRBV4-3	.	TRBD2	TRBJ2-1	CASSQDLGKGLAGGGGDNEQFF	TGCGCCAGCAGCCAAGATCTTGGTAAGGGACTAGCGGGAGGCGGTGGCGACAATGAGCAGTTCTTC
TRBV10-2	.	TRBD1	TRBJ1-5	CASSEGQGIPQHF	TGCGCCAGCAGTGAGGGACAGGGGATTCCCCAGCATTTT
TRBV5-6	many	TRBD2	TRBJ2-7	CASSPGRTYEQYF	TGTGCCAGCAGCCCCGGGAGGACCTACGAGCAGTACTTC
TRBV10-3	.	.	TRBJ1-2	CAISGASGDGYTF	TGTGCCATCAGTGGTGCTTCGGGGGATGGCTACACCTTC
TRBV10-3	.	.	TRBJ2-2	CAISVAIANTGELFF	TGTGCCATCAGTGTGGCCATCGCGAACACCGGGGAGCTGTTTTTT